This T cell receptor (beta chain) was identified during a study of tumor-infiltrating lymphocytes in localized non-small cell lung cancer. With regard to this clone: Its antigen is not identified.

Findings of the study overall: Recurrence-free survival showed no association with tumor T-cell fraction. T-cell fraction did not differ between immunotypes IM1 and IM2. TCR sequencing covered a subset of patients with enough tissue.

Profiling relied on immunoSEQ multiplex PCR, and the TCRdb table lists in-frame clones only, not all of them. This table holds roughly 12,000 clones, 66% found once. V shed 6 bases and J shed 2 bases, with 15 bases lying between them. CDR1 and CDR2 from the germline V gene are SQVTM and ANQGSEA. The CDR3 extends over 14 amino acids. This receptor was obtained from a human donor with non-small cell lung cancer. Sequencing was done on a sample of lung tumor tissue. The chain recombines TRBV29-1 with TRBJ2-3, with D perhaps TRBD1 (5 bases). DNA for the CDR3: TGCAGCGTCTTACCTGACAGCTCCACAGATACGCAGTATTTT. Protein sequence: CSVLPDSSTDTQYF.